This TCR beta chain comes out of a study of T cells in Graves' hyperthyroidism and ophthalmopathy. About the research overall: Before any treatment, at initial diagnosis, peripheral blood was collected. Findings and caveats of the study: Most clonotypes that expanded in the thyroid above 0.001 also showed up in blood.

For the diagnoses, clinical symptoms, serum thyroxine and TRAb, thyroid ultrasound and orbital computed tomography were used. RNA transcripts served as the template for amplifying TCR beta CDR3 regions. Using the HTBI primer set, a first-round RT-PCR was run on the TCR CDR3. From the multiplex PCR reads, TCRdb called clonotypes with MiXCR, one entry per CDR3 protein. The sample consists of a few hundred thousand distinct CDR3 sequences, 15% to 18% of them appearing once. This clonotype has at least ten counts. Its antigen remains unknown. The V gene lost 1 base and the J gene lost 6 bases, with 13 bases spanning the gap. CDR3 size: 14 residues. Germline V gene sequence: CDR1 SGHAT, CDR2 FQNNGV.

Sequencing input: blood. This clonotype was sampled from a woman between 18 and 29 years old with Graves' hyperthyroidism. The chain has TRBV11-2 and TRBJ2-7; D uncertain. As DNA, the CDR3 is TGTGCCAGCAGCTTAGCGACGGGTTTGAGCGAGCAGTACTTC. As protein: CASSLATGLSEQYF.